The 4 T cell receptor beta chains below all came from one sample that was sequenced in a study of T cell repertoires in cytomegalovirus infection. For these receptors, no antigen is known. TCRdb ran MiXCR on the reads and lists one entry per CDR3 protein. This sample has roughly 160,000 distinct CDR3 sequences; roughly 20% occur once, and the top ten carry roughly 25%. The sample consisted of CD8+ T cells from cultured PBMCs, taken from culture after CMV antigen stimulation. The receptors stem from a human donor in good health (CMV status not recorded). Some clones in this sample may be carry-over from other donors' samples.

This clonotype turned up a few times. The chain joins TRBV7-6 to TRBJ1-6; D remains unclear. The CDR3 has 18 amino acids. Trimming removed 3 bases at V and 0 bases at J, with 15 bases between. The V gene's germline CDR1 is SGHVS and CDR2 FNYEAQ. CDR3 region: CASSFDSPGSSYNSPLHF. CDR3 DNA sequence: TGTGCCAGCAGCTTCGATTCTCCGGGTAGCTCCTATAATTCACCCCTCCACTTT.

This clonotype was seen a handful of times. The CDR3 loop is CASSTMDGRGDTQYF. CDR3 DNA sequence: TGTGCCAGCAGCACTATGGACGGAAGGGGGGATACGCAGTATTTT. The chain links TRBV7-2 to TRBJ2-3; D possibly corresponds to TRBD1 (6 bases). Germline CDR1 reads SGHTA; CDR2 reads FQGNSA. The CDR3 has 15 residues. Trimming pared 5 bases from V and 6 bases from J, leaving 18 bases between.

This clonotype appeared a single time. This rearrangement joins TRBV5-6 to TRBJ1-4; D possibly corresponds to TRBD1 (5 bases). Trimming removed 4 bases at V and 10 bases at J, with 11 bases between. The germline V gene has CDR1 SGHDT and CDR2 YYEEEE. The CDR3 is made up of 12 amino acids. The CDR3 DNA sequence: TGTGCCAGCAGCCGCGGGACTTCAAAACTGTTTTTT. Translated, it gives CASSRGTSKLFF.

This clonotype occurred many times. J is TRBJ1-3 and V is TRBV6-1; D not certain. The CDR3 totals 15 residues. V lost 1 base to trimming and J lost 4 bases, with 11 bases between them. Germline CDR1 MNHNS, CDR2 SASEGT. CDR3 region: CASSEGRGYGNTIYF. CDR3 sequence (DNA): TGTGCCAGCAGTGAAGGTCGAGGGTACGGAAACACCATATATTTT.